This is a list of T cell receptor beta chains from one sample in a study of blood T cell repertoires in COVID-19. Clones were sequenced by immunoSEQ multiplex PCR, and TCRdb holds only the in-frame ones, with some missing. The sample has more than 250,000 clones; just under 90% are singletons. The specimen sequenced was peripheral blood. The source is a woman in her forties or fifties with COVID-19, enrolled during active disease. Both conserved end residues are part of each CDR3. A D gene is named only where the DNA matches it firmly. Clone size is not always given. Where it is, it says once, few, many or a class for expanded clones.

.	TRBV11-3	TRBJ2-1	.	TGTGCCAGCAGCAAACGACTAGTTCACAATGAGCAGTTCTTC	CASSKRLVHNEQFF
.	TRBV7-7	TRBJ2-3	.	TGTGCCAGCAGCTTAGGCGGCGGGAACACAGATACGCAGTATTTT	CASSLGGGNTDTQYF
.	TRBV11-3	TRBJ2-1	TRBD1	TGTGCCAGCAGCTTAGGGGACAGGGGCCCCAATGAGCAGTTCTTC	CASSLGDRGPNEQFF
.	TRBV5-5	TRBJ1-6	TRBD1	TGTGCCAGCAGCTTGGACCCCGACAGGGACGAGTCACCCCTCCACTTT	CASSLDPDRDESPLHF
few	TRBV5-1	TRBJ1-5	TRBD1	TGCGCCAGCAGCTTGGTGAGGGAGGGACAGGGCGATTTGAATCAGCCCCAGCATTTT	CASSLVREGQGDLNQPQHF
.	TRBV25-1	TRBJ2-3	.	TGTGCCAGCAGTGGGCGGGGCACAGATACGCAGTATTTT	CASSGRGTDTQYF
.	TRBV29-1	TRBJ1-1	.	TGCAGCGTTGTGCAGCCAGGGGTGACTGAAGCTTTCTTT	CSVVQPGVTEAFF
.	TRBV5-4	TRBJ1-2	.	TGTGCCAGCAGCTTGGCCGGTGTTGCAGGGCGGGGATATGGCTACACCTTC	CASSLAGVAGRGYGYTF
.	TRBV6-5	TRBJ2-1	.	TGTGCCAGCAGCCGGAGTATTAACTACAATGAGCAGTTCTTC	CASSRSINYNEQFF
once	TRBV19	TRBJ2-7	.	TGTGCCAGTAGTATTCGTAAAAAGAGCTACGAGCAGTACTTC	CASSIRKKSYEQYF
.	TRBV4-1	TRBJ1-1	TRBD1	TGCGCCAGCAGCCGTGACAGGGTGAACACTGAAGCTTTCTTT	CASSRDRVNTEAFF
.	TRBV2	TRBJ1-5	.	TGTGCCAGCAGTGTGGGGCCGGGTCAGCCCCAGCATTTT	CASSVGPGQPQHF
.	TRBV7-9	TRBJ1-3	.	TGTGCCAGCAGCTTGGGGCTGGGTCGCCCTGAAAACACCATATATTTT	CASSLGLGRPENTIYF
.	TRBV7-9	TRBJ1-5	.	TGTGCCAGCAGCTTAGTGGGCTCAGGGGCCCCGTCACAGCCCCAGCATTTT	CASSLVGSGAPSQPQHF
.	TRBV19	TRBJ1-3	.	TGTGCCAGTAGTACAAGCAGGGGAGGAAACACCATATATTTT	CASSTSRGGNTIYF
.	TRBV30	TRBJ1-2	.	TGTGCCTGGAGTGTACCCACAGGTCGCGACTATGGCTACACCTTC	CAWSVPTGRDYGYTF
.	TRBV27	TRBJ2-3	.	TGTGCCAGCAGTTCCGGGCTCAAGTGGAGGGAGCAGTATTTT	CASSSGLKWREQYF
.	TRBV6-5	TRBJ2-2	.	TGTGCCAGCACGGGGTGGGAGGAGCTGTTTTTT	CASTGWEELFF
.	TRBV10-2	TRBJ1-2	.	TGCGCCAGCAGTAAACTCAGGTTCCCTCCGTATGGCTACACCTTC	CASSKLRFPPYGYTF
once	TRBV20-1	TRBJ2-3	.	TGCAGCGTAAGCGCGGATACGCAGTATTTT	CSVSADTQYF
few	TRBV11-2	TRBJ2-2	TRBD2	TGTGCCAGCAGCTTAGGGGCAAGAGGACTTGGGAGGGCCGGGGAGCTGTTTTTT	CASSLGARGLGRAGELFF
.	TRBV7-8	TRBJ2-5	TRBD1	TGTGCCAGCAGCCCAGGGACAGGGGTGGAGACCCAGTACTTC	CASSPGTGVETQYF
.	TRBV2	TRBJ1-4	TRBD1	TGTGCCAGCAGTGAGGGACAGGGGGGTGCAACTAATGAAAAACTGTTTTTT	CASSEGQGGATNEKLFF
.	TRBV30	TRBJ2-6	TRBD2	TGTGCCTTGACGCGGGAGAGACTTTGGGAGTCTGGGGCCAACGTCCTGACTTTC	CALTRERLWESGANVLTF
.	TRBV11-1	TRBJ1-2	.	TGTGCCAGCAGCGAACAGGGAGGGTATGGCTACACCTTC	CASSEQGGYGYTF
few	TRBV9	TRBJ2-2	.	TGTGCCAGCAGCGCTGTTGACAGCACCGGGGAGCTGTTTTTT	CASSAVDSTGELFF
.	TRBV27	TRBJ2-7	TRBD2	TGTGCCAGCAGCGGGACTAGCGGGAGTCGCGAGCAGTACTTC	CASSGTSGSREQYF
.	TRBV11-3	TRBJ2-1	.	TGTGCCAGTTCCCCCAGATCGGGAGCGGGCAATGAGCAGTTCTTC	CASSPRSGAGNEQFF
.	TRBV2	TRBJ1-2	TRBD1	TGTGCCAGCAGGCCTCGGGACAGCAGAAACTATGGCTACACCTTC	CASRPRDSRNYGYTF
.	TRBV27	TRBJ1-6	.	TGTGCCAGCAGTTCGACAGTTCGGGATTCACCCCTCCACTTT	CASSSTVRDSPLHF
.	TRBV25-1	TRBJ2-5	.	TGTGCCAGCAGTCCCCCCGCGGCGGACAGTAAAGAGACCCAGTACTTC	CASSPPAADSKETQYF
.	TRBV2	TRBJ1-6	.	TGTGCCAGCAGTGAAGCGTTAACCGGGATGCATGGCTCCTATAATTCACCCCTCCACTTT	CASSEALTGMHGSYNSPLHF
.	TRBV29-1	TRBJ2-5	.	TGCAGCGTTGGAGGGGGAAGCTGGTCGGAGGAGACCCAGTACTTC	CSVGGGSWSEETQYF
once	TRBV7-9	TRBJ1-3	.	TGTGCCAGCAGCCCCTCTGGGGCCACTGGAAACACCATATATTTT	CASSPSGATGNTIYF
.	TRBV7-2	TRBJ2-7	.	TGTGCCAGCAAGCTTCGACCAGGGGCCTACGAGCAGTACTTC	CASKLRPGAYEQYF
once	TRBV7-2	TRBJ1-2	.	TGTGCCAGCAGCTTAAGACGGTTCGGCCAGGCGATTAACTATGGCTACACCTTC	CASSLRRFGQAINYGYTF
.	TRBV2	TRBJ1-4	.	TGTGCCAGCCGCGTGCAGGGGCTAGGTGAAAAACTGTTTTTT	CASRVQGLGEKLFF
.	TRBV4-1	TRBJ1-1	.	TGCGCCAGCAGCCAAGATCGGGAGGACGCAGCTTTCTTT	CASSQDREDAAFF
.	TRBV29-1	TRBJ1-4	.	TGCAGCGTTCGGACAGCAACGAATGAAAAACTGTTTTTT	CSVRTATNEKLFF
.	TRBV5-1	TRBJ1-1	TRBD1	TGCGCCAGCAGTTTTCGGACAGGGATAACTGAAGCTTTCTTT	CASSFRTGITEAFF
.	TRBV9	TRBJ2-1	TRBD2	TGTGCCAGCAGCGTAGGGGCTAGCGGGGACAATGAGCAGTTCTTC	CASSVGASGDNEQFF
.	TRBV5-1	TRBJ2-3	TRBD2	TGCGCCAGCAGCTCGGGACTAGGTGGGGATACGCAGTATTTT	CASSSGLGGDTQYF
.	TRBV12-3/TRBV12-4	TRBJ1-2	.	TGTGCCAGCAGTTCCGGCGGGGTTGGCTACACCTTC	CASSSGGVGYTF
.	TRBV7-9	TRBJ1-6	.	TGTGCCATAGGACAGAAGAATTCACCCCTCCACTTT	CAIGQKNSPLHF
.	TRBV30	TRBJ1-5	.	TGTGCCTGGAGTACAGGGCGGAATCAGCCCCAGCATTTT	CAWSTGRNQPQHF
.	TRBV6-5	TRBJ1-5	TRBD1	TGTGCCAGCACCATGGACAGGCGTCAGCCCCAGCATTTT	CASTMDRRQPQHF
.	TRBV15	TRBJ2-5	TRBD1	TGTGCCACCAGCAGAGAGAAGACCAGGGGGCGGTGGGAGACCCAGTACTTC	CATSREKTRGRWETQYF
once	TRBV5-1	TRBJ2-1	TRBD2	TGCGCCAGCAGCTTGGTCCCGGGACTAGCGGGAGGGAATGAGCAGTTCTTC	CASSLVPGLAGGNEQFF
.	TRBV5-4	TRBJ2-5	TRBD2	TGTGCCAGCAGCTTGGGGCTAGCGGCCCAAGAGACCCAGTACTTC	CASSLGLAAQETQYF
.	TRBV6-5	TRBJ2-3	.	TGTGCCAGCAGGAGGGCAGGTCCCACAGATACGCAGTATTTT	CASRRAGPTDTQYF
.	TRBV2	TRBJ2-5	.	TGTGCCAGCGGACAAACGGAAGAGACCCAGTACTTC	CASGQTEETQYF
.	TRBV30	TRBJ2-1	TRBD2	TGTGCCTGGAGTGTTGGGAATAGCGGGAGGAATGAGCAGTTCTTC	CAWSVGNSGRNEQFF
once	TRBV7-8	TRBJ2-7	TRBD2	TGTGCCAGCAGCCCGCGAGCTAGCGGGGGCGACGAGCAGTACTTC	CASSPRASGGDEQYF
.	TRBV6-1	TRBJ2-7	.	TGTGCCAGCAGTGAGAGTTCCCCGACAGGATCCTACGAGCAGTACTTC	CASSESSPTGSYEQYF
.	TRBV5-4	TRBJ2-3	TRBD1	TGTGCCAGCAGCTCGGGACAGATGAGCACAGATACGCAGTATTTT	CASSSGQMSTDTQYF